This record looks at one T cell receptor beta chain sequence and its context. This clone was detected only once. Its antigen is not yet known. One base away there is no much larger clone; base qualities are not given. The data stem from a study of long-term antiretroviral therapy in people with HIV (dated by TCRdb to between 2021 and 2024). A note on the overall study: The earliest samples were collected roughly a decade before the 2015 WHO recommendation for immediate ART, at a time when ART was usually postponed until CD4 counts fell. A retrospective serial study tested whether ART initiation and durable HIV suppression were associated with changes in peripheral blood TRB repertoire composition and diversity. A total of roughly 200 cryopreserved PBMC samples were contributed to the cohort by 30 adults with confirmed HIV infection, with samples collected serially over a mean of approximately six years (range 1-12). Among the 25 to 30 participants with HIV, approximately 10 were female. No cross-contamination during QIAcube processing was seen in test extractions of a monoclonal T-cell line run alongside around 34 polyclonal samples.

The immunoSEQ hsTCRB v3.0 assay was used at survey level resolution for TRB variable region sequencing. The target sequencing depth for TRB was about 40,000-50,000 T-cell genomes per sample. An Illumina MiSeq with a v3 150-cycle kit was used to sequence the pooled TRB libraries. The study's own analysis went as follows. Repertoire analysis was performed in R inside a reproducible Nextflow workflow that covered QC, data transformation and analysis. LymphoSeq2, an R package for exploring AIRR-Seq data, was used to implement the custom analyses. A handful of samples that produced fewer than 5000 total TRB sequences were removed, so 150 to 200 HIV repertoires were analyzed. Among the roughly 190 retained HIV repertoires, some 60 were collected before ART initiation and 129 were collected after ART initiation. Repertoires were downsampled to 5000 TRB nucleotide sequences, with summary statistics averaged over 100 downsampling iterations. Only TRB sequences with CDR3 regions of at least seven amino acids were retained for analysis. A Shannon entropy-derived clonality score and the Gini coefficient were used to measure diversity. Repertoire networks linked the top 5000 CDR3 amino acid sequences whenever two sequences differed by an edit distance of one. For TRB CDR3 amino acid sequences, antigen specificity groups and MHC restriction were predicted with GLIPH2. To flag known CMV, EBV, HIV or tissue antigen associations, CDR3 amino acid sequences were matched against VDJdb and McPAS-TCR. Pre-ART, post-ART and control groups were compared with Wilcoxon signed-rank tests and Holm-Bonferroni correction. TCRdb carries this immuneACCESS record with in-frame sequences only. Its versions omit some clonotypes, under half of them owing to an unresolved V gene in the studies checked, with the rest unexplained. That table is the source of V, J and clone size, and D and trimming were worked out from the DNA. The sample includes more than 20,000 clones, with around 80% observed a single time. The biggest ten clones account for roughly 4.8% of the sample.

The CDR3 sequence holds 11 residues, the cysteine and phenylalanine included. The kept DNA is CDR3 alone, 33 bases in frame from the first base. The V and J ends are trimmed by 5 bases and 8 bases, leaving 9 bases between them. The germline V gene (reference sequence) yields LNHDA for CDR1 and SQIVND for CDR2. To be included, a participant needed at least one PBMC sample from before ART initiation plus at least two post-ART samples. All participants with HIV were treated in the United States of America. Before DNA extraction, cryopreserved samples of roughly 0.9-11 million PBMC were thawed and then washed. At the time of the earliest PBMC sample, participants with HIV were aged between roughly 23 and 60 years. PBMC samples from each participant spanned 1-4 timepoints before ART initiation and 2-8 timepoints after ART initiation, with a median of 7 samples. For every participant, serial HIV viral load, CD4+ T-cell count, ART history and demographic data were obtained. Genomic DNA was extracted from unsorted PBMC with a Qiagen kit on a QIAcube, processed in batches of 12 samples.

Study-wide findings and limitations: Unsorted PBMC were profiled instead of sorted CD4+ and CD8+ T cells because pre-ART samples had limited cell numbers. At every time point, the repertoire was dominated by expanded TRB clones first identified before ART initiation, although this dominance fluctuated and, in many PLHIV, declined after ART. ART initiation was associated with a significant increase in TRB diversity, but diversity stayed significantly below transplant donor controls even after long-term ART. Samples dated from the mid-2000s to the late 2010s, and the ART regimens used may be less effective than current ones. Inferences about post-ART repertoire changes are limited because no data were available on ART adherence, viral resistance or therapy changes. CDR3 length ranges in HIV repertoires were narrower than in controls, and network structure suggested an antigen-experienced repertoire with only a slight naive shift after ART. Owing to limited PBMC availability, only the TCR beta chain was sequenced, without alpha chain pairing.

The chain joins TRBV19 to TRBJ1-2; no D segment can be confidently identified. This clonotype was obtained from a man aged 18 to 30 with HIV. Specimen: unsorted PBMCs, collected 0.5 years after starting antiretroviral therapy. CDR3 sequence: CASSPNWGYTF. The nucleotides read TGTGCCAGTAGTCCCAATTGGGGCTACACCTTC.